A selection of T cell receptor beta chains follows, all from one sample in a study of blood T cells in healthy people across ages. TCRdb passed the 5' RACE reads through MiXCR, listing each CDR3 protein once. This sample yields around 900,000 distinct CDR3 sequences, of which about 30% are seen a single time; 17% belongs to the top ten. Input material: blood. These receptors originate from an elderly woman in good health. Both conserved end residues are part of each CDR3. Clone size is not always given. Where it is, it says once, few, many or a class for expanded clones.

TRBJ2-5	TRBV7-2	-	CASSLELATETQYF
TRBJ1-2	TRBV20-1	many	CSAQTENKHGYTF
TRBJ2-3	TRBV24-1	many	CATSVKGNADTQYF
TRBJ1-5	TRBV6-5	few	CASSYHPRDRGNQPQHF
TRBJ2-3	TRBV11-3	-	CASSNLSPTDTQYF
TRBJ2-5	TRBV19	-	CASSPSEKGEKETQYF
TRBJ2-1	TRBV14	many	CASSPWRGHNEQFF
TRBJ2-5	TRBV20-1	many	CSARDMGRETQYF
TRBJ2-7	TRBV11-2	-	CASHGGGRLTYEQYF
TRBJ2-3	TRBV12-3/TRBV12-4	many	CASSPGGRGAIDTQYF
TRBJ2-6	TRBV29-1	-	CSVQHTANVLTF
TRBJ2-1	TRBV24-1	many	CATSATIPGRGHEQFF
TRBJ2-1	TRBV19	many	CASRTGNEQFF
TRBJ1-2	TRBV29-1	-	CSVEDRHGYTF
TRBJ2-3	TRBV15	many	CATSRELPGPISQYF
TRBJ1-5	TRBV28	many	CASSLIGRGGQPQHF
TRBJ2-7	TRBV20-1	many	CSGVLGGINEQYF
TRBJ2-1	TRBV11-2	many	CASSPQVAVFYNEQFF
TRBJ2-5	TRBV29-1	-	CSVYLPAGGWSGQYF
TRBJ2-5	TRBV4-3	many	CASSQWGEETQYF
TRBJ2-6	TRBV20-1	many	CSAWDILNSGANVLTF
-	TRBV11-2	-	CASSLGGRNQETQFF
TRBJ2-7	TRBV3-1	few	CASSQAPGTYEQYF
TRBJ2-4	TRBV7-2	many	CASSDRAGKNIQYF
TRBJ1-1	TRBV27	many	CASSRSPNRGTEAFF
TRBJ2-3	TRBV7-9	few	CASSLPGLAGGMQYF
TRBJ2-1	TRBV20-1	once	CSAPSGGATYNEQFF
TRBJ1-5	TRBV19	once	CASSGVGGNQPQHF
TRBJ1-2	TRBV20-1	many	CSALPSGRGDFSSGYTF
TRBJ1-5	TRBV6-6	many	CASSGQEDQPQHF
TRBJ2-5	TRBV5-1	many	CASNSGGSYQETQYF
TRBJ2-1	TRBV20-1	many	CSASFGLAGLNEQFF
TRBJ1-1	TRBV20-1	-	CSASRVRGWEAFF
TRBJ2-1	TRBV5-6	-	CASSLEGGRVYNEQFF
TRBJ1-1	TRBV7-2	-	CASSARPGMIAFF
TRBJ2-3	TRBV28	many	CASIGGVTDTQYF